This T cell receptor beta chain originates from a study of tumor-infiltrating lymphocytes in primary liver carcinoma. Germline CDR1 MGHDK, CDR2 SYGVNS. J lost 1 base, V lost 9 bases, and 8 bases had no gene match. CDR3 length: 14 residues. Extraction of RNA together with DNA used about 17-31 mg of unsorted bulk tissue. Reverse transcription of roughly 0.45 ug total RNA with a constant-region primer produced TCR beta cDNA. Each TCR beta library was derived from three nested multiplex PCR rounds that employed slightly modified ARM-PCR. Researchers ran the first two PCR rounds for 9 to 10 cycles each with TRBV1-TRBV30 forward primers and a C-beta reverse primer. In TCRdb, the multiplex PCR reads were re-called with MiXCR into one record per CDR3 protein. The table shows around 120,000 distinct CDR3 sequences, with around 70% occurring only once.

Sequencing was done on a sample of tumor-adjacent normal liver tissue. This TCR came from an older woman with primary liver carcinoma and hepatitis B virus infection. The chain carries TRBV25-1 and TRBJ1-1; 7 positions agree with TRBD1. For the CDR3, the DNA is TGTGCCAGTTCAGGGACAGTTACGAACACTGAAGCTTTCTTT. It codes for CASSGTVTNTEAFF.